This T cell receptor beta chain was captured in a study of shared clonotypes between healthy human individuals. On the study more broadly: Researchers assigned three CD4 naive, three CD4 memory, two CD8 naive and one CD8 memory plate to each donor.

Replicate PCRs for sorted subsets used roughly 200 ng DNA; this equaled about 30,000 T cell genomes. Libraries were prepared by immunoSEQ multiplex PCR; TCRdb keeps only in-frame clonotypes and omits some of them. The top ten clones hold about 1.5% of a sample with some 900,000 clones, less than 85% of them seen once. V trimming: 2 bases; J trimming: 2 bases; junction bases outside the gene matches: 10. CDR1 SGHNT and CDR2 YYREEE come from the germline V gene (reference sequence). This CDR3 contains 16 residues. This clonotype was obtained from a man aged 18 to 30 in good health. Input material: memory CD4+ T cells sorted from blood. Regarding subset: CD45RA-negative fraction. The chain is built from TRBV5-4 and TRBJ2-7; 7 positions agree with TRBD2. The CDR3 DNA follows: TGTGCCAGCAGCTTTGGGGGGTCGGCGGGAGCCTACGAGCAGTACTTC. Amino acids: CASSFGGSAGAYEQYF.